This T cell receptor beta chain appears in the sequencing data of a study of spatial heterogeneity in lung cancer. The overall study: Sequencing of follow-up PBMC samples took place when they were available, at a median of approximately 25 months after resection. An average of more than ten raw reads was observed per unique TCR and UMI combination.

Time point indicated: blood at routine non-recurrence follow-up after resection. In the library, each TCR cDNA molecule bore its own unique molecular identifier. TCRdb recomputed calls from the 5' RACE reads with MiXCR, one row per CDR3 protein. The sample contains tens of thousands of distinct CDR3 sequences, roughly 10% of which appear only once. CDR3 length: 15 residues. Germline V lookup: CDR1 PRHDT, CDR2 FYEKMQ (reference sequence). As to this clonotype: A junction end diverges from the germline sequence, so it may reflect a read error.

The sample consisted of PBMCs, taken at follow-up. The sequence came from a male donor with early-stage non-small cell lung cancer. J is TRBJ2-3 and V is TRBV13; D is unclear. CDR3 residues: CASSFRDSSRDTQYF. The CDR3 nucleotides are TGCGCCAGCAGCTTTCGAGACTCTTCGCGGGATACGCAGTATTTT.